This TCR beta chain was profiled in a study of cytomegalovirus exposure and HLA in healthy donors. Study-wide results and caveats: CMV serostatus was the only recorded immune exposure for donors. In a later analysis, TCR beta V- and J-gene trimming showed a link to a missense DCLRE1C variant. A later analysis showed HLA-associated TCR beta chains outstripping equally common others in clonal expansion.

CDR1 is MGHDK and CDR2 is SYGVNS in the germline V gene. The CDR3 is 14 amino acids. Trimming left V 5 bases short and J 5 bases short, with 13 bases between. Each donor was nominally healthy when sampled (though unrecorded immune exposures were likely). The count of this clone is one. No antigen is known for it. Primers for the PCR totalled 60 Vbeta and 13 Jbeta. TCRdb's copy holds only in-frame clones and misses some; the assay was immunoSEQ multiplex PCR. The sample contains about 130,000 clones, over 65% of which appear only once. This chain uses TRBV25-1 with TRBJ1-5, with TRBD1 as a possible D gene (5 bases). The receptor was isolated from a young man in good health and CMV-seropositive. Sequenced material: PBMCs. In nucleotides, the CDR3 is TGTGCCAGCAGTTGGAAGGGCAGGGATCAGCCCCAGCATTTT. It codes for CASSWKGRDQPQHF.